This record covers a single TCR beta chain. The data were obtained in a study of control samples from healthy donors and cancer patients. The repertoire was sequenced with immunoSEQ multiplex PCR; TCRdb's copy has only in-frame clones and lacks some. The sample includes about 110,000 clones, 70% to 90% seen only once; the top ten take roughly 4%. This CDR3 spans 15 amino acids. The germline V gene encodes CDR1 SEHNR and CDR2 FQNEAQ (reference sequence). Between the trimmed V and J ends, which lost 5 bases and 8 bases, there was a span of 16 bases. The rearrangement links TRBV7-9 to TRBJ1-6, with a possible D match to TRBD1 (6 bases). The sequence was collected from a woman aged 55-69 years with lung cancer. Material: PBMCs. The CDR3 nucleotides read TGTGCCAGCAGCCAAAGACAGGCCCCCGATTCACCCCTCCACTTT. Protein product: CASSQRQAPDSPLHF. Filled out from reference TRBV7-9 and TRBJ1-6, the complete variable domain reads DTGVSQNPRHKITKRGQNVTFRCDPISEHNRLYWYRQTLGQGPEFLTYFQNEAQLEKSRLLSDRFSAERPKGSFSTLEIQRTEQGDSAMYLCASSQRQAPDSPLHFGNGTRLTVT.